The next 9 T cell receptor beta chains were all read from a single sample in a study of blood T cells in healthy people across ages. Using a J-beta primer mix together with a sample-barcoded 5' primer, a second PCR was run for about 6 to 11 cycles. TCRdb reprocessed the 5' RACE reads via MiXCR and lists one record per CDR3 protein. The repertoire consists of 850,000 to 950,000 distinct CDR3 sequences, with about 30% occurring once and the leading ten covering approximately 15%. The sample taken for sequencing was blood. Source of these receptors: a woman over 75 in good health.

This chain connects TRBV12-3 or TRBV12-4 to TRBJ2-7; D might be TRBD1 or TRBD2, each matching 7 bases. Trimming removed 3 bases from V and 7 bases from J, with 13 bases in between. The CDR3 covers 13 residues. The CDR3 sequence is CASSLAGGEEQYF. CDR3 coding DNA: TGTGCCAGCAGTTTGGCAGGGGGGGAAGAGCAGTACTTC.

This clonotype was detected ten times or more. V usage is TRBV5-1 and J usage is TRBJ2-7; 11 bases line up with TRBD1. CDR3 size: 16 residues. V dropped 1 base and J dropped 2; count of bases not matched to a gene: 5. CDR1 is SGHRS, CDR2 YFSETQ, per germline. The CDR3 region is CASSLTPGQGAYEQYF. CDR3 sequence (DNA): TGCGCCAGCAGCTTGACCCCGGGACAGGGGGCCTACGAGCAGTACTTC.

Comment on this clonotype: It may be a read error: a sequence one base away is much more abundant. This rearrangement joins TRBV14 to TRBJ2-3; TRBD2 is a possible D gene (6 bases). This CDR3 region has 16 residues. Germline V lookup: CDR1 SGHDN, CDR2 FVKESK. CDR3 bases: TGTGCCAGCAGCCAAGTGGCGAGCGGGTACACAGATGCGCAGTATTTT. Translated, it gives CASSQVASGYTDAQYF. The full variable domain, with the rest looked up from reference TRBV14 and TRBJ2-3, is EAGVTQFPSHSVIEKGQTVTLRCDPISGHDNLYWYRRVMGKEIKFLLHFVKESKQDESGMPNNRFLAERTGGTYSTLKVQPAELEDSGVYFCASSQVASGYTDAQYFGPGTRLTVL.

Comments on this clonotype: Since a much larger clone is just one base distant, this may be a read error. J is TRBJ2-1 and V is TRBV6-2 or TRBV6-3; 11 nucleotides line up with TRBD2. The trim removed 7 bases at V and 6 bases at J, leaving 8 bases unmatched. This CDR3 is 15 amino acids long. Germline CDR1 reads MNHEY; CDR2 reads SVGEGT. The CDR3 here is CASIRLAGPSNEQFF. CDR3 coding DNA: TGTGCCAGCATCCGACTAGCGGGGCCTTCCAATGAGCAGTTCTTC.

This clonotype was counted ten times or more. The V and J genes are TRBV6-5 and TRBJ2-1; D is ambiguous. In germline, CDR1 is MNHEY, CDR2 SVGAGI. V was clipped by 2 bases and J by 7 bases, with 9 bases between them. CDR3 length equals 13 residues. The CDR3 region has the DNA TGTGCCAGCAGTTACACAGTCCAGAATGAGCAGTTCTTC. As protein: CASSYTVQNEQFF.

Remarks on this clonotype: Given a much more abundant clone one base away, this may be a read error. The chain uses TRBV24-1 and TRBJ1-5; D ambiguous. V was trimmed by 7 bases and J by 2 bases, leaving 8 bases between them. The CDR3 contains 13 residues. CDR1 is KGHDR, CDR2 SFDVKD, per germline. The CDR3 here is CATRDGRNQPQHF. In nucleotides, the CDR3 is TGTGCCACCAGGGATGGGCGCAATCAGCCCCAGCATTTT.

This clonotype appeared once. The chain has TRBV7-2 and TRBJ2-7; 9 nucleotides match TRBD2. From germline, CDR1 is SGHTA and CDR2 FQGNSA. V dropped 2 bases and J dropped 0; count of bases not matched to a gene: 8. The CDR3 is made up of 17 amino acids. The DNA of the CDR3 is TGTGCCAGCAGCTTACTGAGCGGGAGGACCAACTCCTACGAGCAGTACTTC. Translation: CASSLLSGRTNSYEQYF.

At least ten counts were recorded for this clonotype. J is TRBJ1-5 and V is TRBV7-9; 7 bases fit TRBD1. Trimming removed 5 bases from V and 1 base from J; junction bases left unmatched: 5. Germline CDR1 is SEHNR and CDR2 is FQNEAQ (reference sequence). The CDR3 is 15 amino acids. CDR3 amino acids: CASSISGQSNQPQHF. The CDR3, as DNA: TGTGCCAGCAGCATATCGGGACAGAGCAATCAGCCCCAGCATTTT.

This clonotype showed up many times. The chain has TRBV27 and TRBJ2-7, with TRBD2 identical over 8 bases. Germline V gene data show CDR1 as MNHEY and CDR2 as SMNVEV (reference sequence). V trimming: 6 bases; J trimming: 3 bases; junction bases outside the gene matches: 10. The CDR3 consists of 15 residues. This CDR3 is CASRPTGGTSYEQYF. Written as DNA, the CDR3 is TGTGCCAGCAGGCCAACGGGAGGGACCAGCTACGAGCAGTACTTC.